A selection of T cell receptor beta chains follows, all from one sample in a study of T-cell reconstitution after alpha-beta-depleted transplantation in children. Each CDR3 protein gets one entry after TCRdb re-called the PCR reads with MiXCR. The data contain some 550,000 distinct CDR3 sequences, roughly 18% of them singletons. The input for sequencing was PBMCs from the stem cell graft donor, taken from the stem cell graft. The source is a human donor who donated a stem cell graft to a child with acute lymphoblastic leukemia. Both conserved end residues are trimmed from each CDR3. Expanded clones get a size class; other rows say once, few or many, or leave the size out.

size | V | length | CDR3
few | TRBV25-1 | 12 | ASIGSGDYNEQF
. | TRBV11-2 | 16 | ASSLLWTSASQENIQY
. | TRBV9 | 12 | ASSVTTRINEQY
few | TRBV5-1 | 13 | ASSGAGRQINEQF
. | TRBV7-6 | 14 | ASSRPPSTSTDTQY
. | TRBV10-3 | 13 | AISESGGSYNEQF
. | TRBV29-1 | 10 | SALEGTYEQY
few | TRBV20-1 | 12 | SATRLAASYEQY
many | TRBV9 | 13 | ASSVGGTVSYEQY
. | TRBV5-1 | 17 | ASSSSRWRAISTGETQY
few | TRBV7-2 | 13 | ASSSTGTRSNEQF
many | TRBV6-5 | 11 | ASSLGNYNEQF
many | TRBV5-1 | 16 | ASSRPLGSGTNTGELF
few | TRBV6-1 | 11 | ASSNAGGTEAF
. | TRBV5-1 | 14 | ASSAALAGVAYEQY
few | TRBV5-1 | 13 | ASSFGPTSYTEAF
. | TRBV11-2 | 17 | ASSLDSIGQVDMNTEAF
. | TRBV10-3 | 14 | AISERWGGMNTEAF
. | TRBV27 | 15 | ASSPGTGLKANYGYT
. | TRBV27 | 13 | ASSYLAGDYNEQF
. | TRBV28 | 12 | ASSDLLTAYGYT
many | TRBV5-1 | 9 | ASSLDNEQF
. | TRBV28 | 16 | ASSPISYRTGNTGELF
. | TRBV29-1 | 13 | SVEAGREFYNEQF
. | TRBV5-1 | 13 | ASSWSGGLTDTQY
few | TRBV7-9 | 15 | ASSLARLGAYGNTIY